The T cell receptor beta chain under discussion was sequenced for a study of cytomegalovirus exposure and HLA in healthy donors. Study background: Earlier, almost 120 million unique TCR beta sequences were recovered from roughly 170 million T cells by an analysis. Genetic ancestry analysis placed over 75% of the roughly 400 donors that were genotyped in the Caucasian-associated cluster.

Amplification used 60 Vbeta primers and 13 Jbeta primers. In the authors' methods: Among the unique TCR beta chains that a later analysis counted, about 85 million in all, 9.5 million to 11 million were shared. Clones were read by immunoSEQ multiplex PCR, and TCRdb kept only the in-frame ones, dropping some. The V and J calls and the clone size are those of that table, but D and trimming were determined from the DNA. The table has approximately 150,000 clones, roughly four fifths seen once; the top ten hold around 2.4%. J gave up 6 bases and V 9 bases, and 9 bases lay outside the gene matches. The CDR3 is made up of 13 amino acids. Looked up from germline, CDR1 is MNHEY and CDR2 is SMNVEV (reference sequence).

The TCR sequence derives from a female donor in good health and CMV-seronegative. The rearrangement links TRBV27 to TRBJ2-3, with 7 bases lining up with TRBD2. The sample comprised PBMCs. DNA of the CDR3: TGTGCCAGTGGGAGGGGAATTGATGATACGCAGTATTTT. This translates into CASGRGIDDTQYF.